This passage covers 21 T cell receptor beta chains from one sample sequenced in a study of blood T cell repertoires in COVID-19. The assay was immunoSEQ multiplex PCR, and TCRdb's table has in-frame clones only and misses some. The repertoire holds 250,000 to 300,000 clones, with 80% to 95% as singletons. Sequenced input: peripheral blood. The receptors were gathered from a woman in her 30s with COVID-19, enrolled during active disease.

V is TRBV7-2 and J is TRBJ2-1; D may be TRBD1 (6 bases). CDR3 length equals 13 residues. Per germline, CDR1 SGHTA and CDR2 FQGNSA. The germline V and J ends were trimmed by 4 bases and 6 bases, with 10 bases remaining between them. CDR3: CASSYLQGNEQFF. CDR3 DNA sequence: TGTGCCAGCAGCTACCTACAGGGCAATGAGCAGTTCTTC.

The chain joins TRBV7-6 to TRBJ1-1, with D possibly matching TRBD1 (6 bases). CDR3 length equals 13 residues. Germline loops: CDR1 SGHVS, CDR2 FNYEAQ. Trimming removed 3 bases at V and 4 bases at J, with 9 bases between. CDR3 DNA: TGTGCCAGCAGCTTGTACAGGGCCACTGAAGCTTTCTTT. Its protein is CASSLYRATEAFF.

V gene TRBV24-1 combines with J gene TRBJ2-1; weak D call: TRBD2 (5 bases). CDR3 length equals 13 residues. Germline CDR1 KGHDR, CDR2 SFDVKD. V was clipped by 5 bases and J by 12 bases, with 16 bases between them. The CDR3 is CATSGGGGGGQFF. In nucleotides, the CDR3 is TGTGCCACCAGTGGAGGTGGCGGAGGCGGGCAGTTCTTC.

The CDR3 reads CASSHSSGGSYEQYF. CDR3 nucleotide sequence: TGTGCCAGCAGCCACTCTAGCGGCGGCTCCTACGAGCAGTACTTC. The chain recombines TRBV5-6 with TRBJ2-7, with 7 bases identical to TRBD2. CDR1 and CDR2 (germline): SGHDT, YYEEEE. The length of the CDR3 is 15 residues. Germline trimming cut 4 bases from V and 0 bases from J; bases unmatched to any gene: 7.

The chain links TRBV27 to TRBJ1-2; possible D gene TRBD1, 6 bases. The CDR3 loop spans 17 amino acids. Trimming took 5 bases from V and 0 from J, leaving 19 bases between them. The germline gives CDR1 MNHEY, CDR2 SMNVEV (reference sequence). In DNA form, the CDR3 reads TGTGCCAGCAGTATATTACGACAGGCCCAAACTAACTATGGCTACACCTTC. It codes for CASSILRQAQTNYGYTF.

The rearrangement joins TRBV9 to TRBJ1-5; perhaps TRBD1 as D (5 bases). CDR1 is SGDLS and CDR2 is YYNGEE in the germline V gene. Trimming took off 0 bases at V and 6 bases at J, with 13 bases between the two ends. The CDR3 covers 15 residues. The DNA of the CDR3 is TGTGCCAGCAGCGTAGAAGGTGGGGCAGGTCAGCCCCAGCATTTT. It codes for CASSVEGGAGQPQHF.

The CDR3 nucleotides are TGTGCCAGCAGTAAGACAGGGAATCAGCCCCAGCATTTT. Translating gives CASSKTGNQPQHF. The chain couples TRBV6-5 to TRBJ1-5; 7 bases match TRBD1. Germline-derived CDR1 and CDR2 are MNHEY and SVGAGI. V lost 5 bases and J lost 4; bases outside the gene matches: 2. This CDR3 is built from 13 residues.

CDR3 in DNA: TGTGCCAGCAGCTTAGTGGGGCCATTCTCCACCTACGAGCAGTACTTC. It yields the protein CASSLVGPFSTYEQYF. The chain employs TRBV11-2 and TRBJ2-7; possibly TRBD1 for D (5 bases). Germline V gene sequence: CDR1 SGHAT, CDR2 FQNNGV. The CDR3 loop spans 16 amino acids. Trimming removed 1 base at V and 2 bases at J, with 15 bases between.

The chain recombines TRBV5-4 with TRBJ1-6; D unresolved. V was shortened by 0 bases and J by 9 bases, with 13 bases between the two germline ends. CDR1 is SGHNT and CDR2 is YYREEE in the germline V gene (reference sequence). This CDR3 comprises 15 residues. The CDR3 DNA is TGTGCCAGCAGCTTGGAAGCCCCCTCAACTTCACCCCTCCACTTT. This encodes CASSLEAPSTSPLHF.

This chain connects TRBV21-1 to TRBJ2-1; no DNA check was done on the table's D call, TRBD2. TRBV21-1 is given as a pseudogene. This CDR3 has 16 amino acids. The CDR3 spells CASSKALEREGNEQFF. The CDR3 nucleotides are TGTGCCAGCAGCAAAGCGCTTGAGCGGGAGGGTAATGAGCAGTTCTTC.

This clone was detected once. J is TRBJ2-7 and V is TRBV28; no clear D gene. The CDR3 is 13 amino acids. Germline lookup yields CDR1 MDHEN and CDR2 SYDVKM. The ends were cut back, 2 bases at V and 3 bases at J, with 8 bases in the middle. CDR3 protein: CASSLEHDYEQYF. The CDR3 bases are TGTGCCAGCAGTTTAGAACATGACTACGAGCAGTACTTC. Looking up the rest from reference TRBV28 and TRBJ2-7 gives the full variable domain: DVKVTQSSRYLVKRTGEKVFLECVQDMDHENMFWYRQDPGLGLRLIYFSYDVKMKEKGDIPEGYSVSREKKERFSLILESASTNQTSMYLCASSLEHDYEQYFGPGTRLTVT.

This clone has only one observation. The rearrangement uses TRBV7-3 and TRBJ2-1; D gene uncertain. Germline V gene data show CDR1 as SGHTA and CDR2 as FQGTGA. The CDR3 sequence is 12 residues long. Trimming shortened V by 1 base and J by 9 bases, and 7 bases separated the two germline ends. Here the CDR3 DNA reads TGTGCCAGCAGCTTAAGGCCCGCTGAGCAGTTCTTC. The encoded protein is CASSLRPAEQFF.

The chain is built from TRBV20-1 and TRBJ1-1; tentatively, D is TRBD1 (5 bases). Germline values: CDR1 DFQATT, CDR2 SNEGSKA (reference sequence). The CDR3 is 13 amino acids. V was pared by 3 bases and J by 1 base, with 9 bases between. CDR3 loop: CSASEQANTEAFF. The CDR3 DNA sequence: TGCAGTGCTAGTGAACAGGCGAACACTGAAGCTTTCTTT.

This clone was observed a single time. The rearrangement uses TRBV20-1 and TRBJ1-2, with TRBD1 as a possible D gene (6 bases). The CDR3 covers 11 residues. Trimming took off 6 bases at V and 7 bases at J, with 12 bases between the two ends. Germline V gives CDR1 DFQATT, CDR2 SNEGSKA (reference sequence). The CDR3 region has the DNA TGCAGTGCAAGGACAGTTCCTGGCTACACCTTC. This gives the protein CSARTVPGYTF.

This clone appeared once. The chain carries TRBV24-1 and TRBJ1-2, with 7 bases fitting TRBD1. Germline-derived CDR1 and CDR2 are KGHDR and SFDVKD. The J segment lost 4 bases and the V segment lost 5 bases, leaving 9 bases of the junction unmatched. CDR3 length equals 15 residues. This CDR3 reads CATSGGDRNPYGYTF. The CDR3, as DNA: TGTGCCACCAGTGGGGGGGACAGAAACCCCTATGGCTACACCTTC.

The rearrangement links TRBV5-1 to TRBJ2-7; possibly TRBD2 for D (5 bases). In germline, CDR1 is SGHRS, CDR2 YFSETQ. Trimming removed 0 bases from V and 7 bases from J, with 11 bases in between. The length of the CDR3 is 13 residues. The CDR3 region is CASSLVRTGEQYF. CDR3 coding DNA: TGCGCCAGCAGCTTGGTCCGAACGGGAGAGCAGTACTTC.

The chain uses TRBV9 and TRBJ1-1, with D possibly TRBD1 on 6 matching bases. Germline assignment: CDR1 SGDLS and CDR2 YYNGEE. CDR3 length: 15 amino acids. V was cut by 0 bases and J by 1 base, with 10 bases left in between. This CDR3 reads CASSVAPQGNTEAFF. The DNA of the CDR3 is TGTGCCAGCAGCGTAGCCCCACAGGGGAACACTGAAGCTTTCTTT.

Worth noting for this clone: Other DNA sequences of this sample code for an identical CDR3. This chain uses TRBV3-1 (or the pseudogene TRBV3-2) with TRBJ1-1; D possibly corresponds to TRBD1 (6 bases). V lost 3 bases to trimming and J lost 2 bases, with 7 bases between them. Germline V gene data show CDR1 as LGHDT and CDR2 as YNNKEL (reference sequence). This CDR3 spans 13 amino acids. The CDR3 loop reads CASSQGANTEAFF. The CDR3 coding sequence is TGTGCCAGCAGCCAGGGGGCTAACACTGAAGCTTTCTTT.

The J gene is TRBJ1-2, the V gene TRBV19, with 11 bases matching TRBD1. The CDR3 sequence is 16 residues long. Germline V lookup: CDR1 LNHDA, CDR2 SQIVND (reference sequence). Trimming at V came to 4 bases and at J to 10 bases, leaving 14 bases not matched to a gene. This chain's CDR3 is CASSTQNLRTGGIYTF. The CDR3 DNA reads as TGTGCCAGTAGTACGCAAAATCTCCGGACAGGGGGCATCTACACCTTC.

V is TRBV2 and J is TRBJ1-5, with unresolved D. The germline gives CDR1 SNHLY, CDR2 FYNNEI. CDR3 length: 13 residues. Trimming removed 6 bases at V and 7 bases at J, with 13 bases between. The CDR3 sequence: CASRLRAGQPQHF. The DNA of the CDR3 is TGTGCCAGCAGGCTGAGGGCTGGGCAGCCCCAGCATTTT.

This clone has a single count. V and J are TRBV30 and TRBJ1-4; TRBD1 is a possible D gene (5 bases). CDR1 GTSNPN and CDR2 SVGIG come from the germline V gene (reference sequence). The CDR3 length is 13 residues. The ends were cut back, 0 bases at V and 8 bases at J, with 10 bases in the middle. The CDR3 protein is CAWSVGTREKLFF. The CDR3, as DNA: TGTGCCTGGAGTGTAGGGACTCGCGAAAAACTGTTTTTT.